Following are 18 T cell receptor beta chains from one sample sequenced in a study of T-cell reconstitution after alpha-beta-depleted transplantation in children. Construction of the TCRbeta library involved unique molecular identifiers. Each CDR3 protein is one row after TCRdb ran MiXCR on the PCR reads. The repertoire holds tens of thousands of distinct CDR3 sequences, with roughly 6.6% as singletons. Material: PBMCs from the stem cell graft donor, obtained from the stem cell graft. The source is a human donor who donated a stem cell graft to a child with acute lymphoblastic leukemia.

The table lists this clonotype with many counts. The genes are TRBV27 and TRBJ1-5; D perhaps matches TRBD1 (6 bases). Trimming took off 7 bases at V and 1 base at J, with 11 bases between the two ends. This CDR3 is 14 amino acids long. In germline, CDR1 is MNHEY, CDR2 SMNVEV (reference sequence). The CDR3 here is CASKQGGSNQPQHF. The CDR3 DNA reads TGTGCCAGCAAACAGGGTGGGAGCAATCAGCCCCAGCATTTT.

This clonotype was picked up a small number of times. The CDR3 DNA reads TGCAGTGCAATGATCCCCGGCAGAGTCCAAGAGACCCAGTACTTC. Amino acids: CSAMIPGRVQETQYF. The gene calls are TRBV20-1 and TRBJ2-5; D not certain. CDR1 DFQATT and CDR2 SNEGSKA come from the germline V gene (reference sequence). The CDR3 has 15 residues. V was shortened by 6 bases and J by 1 base, with 18 bases between the two germline ends.

Many counts were recorded for this clonotype. The chain employs TRBV4-3 and TRBJ2-3; D unresolved. This CDR3 spans 18 amino acids. V lost 2 bases and J lost 0, with 18 bases in between. Germline V gene lookup returns CDR1 LGHNA and CDR2 YSLEER. The chain's CDR3 is CASSQLGSGPSSTDTQYF. CDR3 nucleotide sequence: TGCGCCAGCAGCCAATTGGGTTCGGGCCCCTCTAGCACAGATACGCAGTATTTT.

This clonotype has more than one count but fewer than ten. This chain joins TRBV20-1 and TRBJ2-7; 9 bases match TRBD2. CDR3 length: 14 residues. V lost 4 bases and J lost 3; bases outside the gene matches: 7. In germline, CDR1 is DFQATT, CDR2 SNEGSKA (reference sequence). The CDR3 loop is CSATSTSGDYEQYF. The CDR3 bases are TGCAGTGCTACATCGACTAGCGGAGACTACGAGCAGTACTTC.

This rearrangement joins TRBV14 to TRBJ1-1; D unclear. From germline, CDR1 is SGHDN and CDR2 FVKESK. V was cut by 0 bases and J by 5 bases, with 10 bases left in between. The CDR3 runs to 14 residues. CDR3 coding DNA: TGTGCCAGCAGCCAAGAAATGCGGTGGACTGAAGCTTTCTTT. Translation: CASSQEMRWTEAFF.

This clonotype appeared many times. This chain uses TRBV18 with TRBJ2-7; D uncertain. Per germline, CDR1 KGHSH and CDR2 LQKENI. V was pared by 0 bases and J by 0 bases, with 12 bases between. CDR3 size: 16 residues. CDR3 sequence (DNA): TGTGCCAGCTCACCACCCGGATGGGATAGCTCCTACGAGCAGTACTTC. It codes for CASSPPGWDSSYEQYF.

V usage is TRBV5-1 and J usage is TRBJ2-7; 9 bases line up with TRBD2. The CDR3 covers 16 residues. V shed 2 bases, J shed 2 bases, and the junction held 8 bases outside the gene matches. Germline V gives CDR1 SGHRS, CDR2 YFSETQ. CDR3 coding DNA: TGCGCCAGCAGCTTAGATATAGCGGGAGCTGCCTACGAGCAGTACTTC. It codes for CASSLDIAGAAYEQYF.

At least ten counts were recorded for this clonotype. This chain uses TRBV20-1 with TRBJ2-1, with 14 nucleotides matching TRBD2. Germline lookup yields CDR1 DFQATT and CDR2 SNEGSKA (reference sequence). With V trimmed by 6 bases and J by 9 bases, 13 bases remained unmatched. The CDR3 extends over 16 amino acids. The CDR3 sequence is CSASNPGLAGEFEQFF. CDR3 in DNA: TGCAGTGCATCTAATCCGGGACTAGCGGGAGAATTTGAGCAGTTCTTC.

The V and J genes are TRBV6-5 and TRBJ1-2; weak D call: TRBD1 (5 bases). V lost 6 bases, J lost 7 bases, and 12 bases lay in between. Germline values: CDR1 MNHEY, CDR2 SVGAGI. This CDR3 has 12 amino acids. CDR3 sequence reads: CASSPGGFGYTF. The DNA of the CDR3 is TGTGCCAGCAGCCCCGGGGGGTTTGGCTACACCTTC.

This clonotype was recorded many times. The genes are TRBV6-2 or TRBV6-3 and TRBJ2-7; D remains unclear. Trimming took off 3 bases at V and 0 bases at J, with 6 bases between the two ends. Looked up from germline, CDR1 is MNHEY and CDR2 is SVGEGT. This CDR3 is 13 amino acids long. The CDR3 DNA sequence: TGTGCCAGCAGTTATGACCGCTCCTACGAGCAGTACTTC. The encoded protein is CASSYDRSYEQYF.

The chain carries TRBV21-1 and TRBJ2-1; the table's D gene call, TRBD1, was not cross checked with the DNA. TRBV21-1 has pseudogene status. CDR3 size: 15 residues. CDR3 bases: TGTGCCAGCAGCAAAAGGGACAGCTCCTACAATGAGCAGTTCTTC. Encoded protein: CASSKRDSSYNEQFF.

This clonotype was detected ten times or more. The chain recombines TRBV18 with TRBJ2-3, with D unresolved. The germline CDR1 and CDR2 sequences are KGHSH and LQKENI. The CDR3 has 11 residues. V shed 2 bases and J shed 3 bases, with 0 bases lying between them. CDR3 DNA: TGTGCCAGCTCACCAACAGATACGCAGTATTTT. Protein sequence: CASSPTDTQYF. The whole variable domain, filled in from reference TRBV18 and TRBJ2-3, reads NAGVMQNPRHLVRRRGQEARLRCSPMKGHSHVYWYRQLPEEGLKFMVYLQKENIIDESGMPKERFSAEFPKEGPSILRIQQVVRGDSAAYFCASSPTDTQYFGPGTRLTVL.

The genes are TRBV4-2 and TRBJ1-1; TRBD1 aligns across 7 bases. Trimming cost V 8 bases and J 5 bases; bases outside gene matches: 17. Germline CDR1 reads LGHNA; CDR2 reads YNFKEQ. The CDR3 is 16 residues long. Here the CDR3 reads CASFFEGAGRKTEAFF. As DNA, the CDR3 is TGTGCCAGCTTCTTCGAGGGGGCAGGGAGGAAAACTGAAGCTTTCTTT.

This clonotype was counted many times. The chain has TRBV20-1 and TRBJ1-1; D might be TRBD1 (5 bases). Germline V gene data show CDR1 as DFQATT and CDR2 as SNEGSKA (reference sequence). Trimming pared 6 bases from V and 1 base from J, leaving 9 bases between. This CDR3 has 12 amino acids. This chain's CDR3 is CSAPDRNTEAFF. In nucleotides, the CDR3 is TGCAGTGCCCCTGACAGGAACACTGAAGCTTTCTTT.

This clonotype was picked up many times. The genes are TRBV20-1 and TRBJ1-2; D is unresolved. With 0 bases removed from V and 8 bases from J, the gap between germline ends came to 10 bases. CDR3 length equals 12 residues. Looked up from germline, CDR1 is DFQATT and CDR2 is SNEGSKA (reference sequence). The CDR3 DNA sequence: TGCAGTGCTAGAGATTTGGGGTCAGGCTACACCTTC. This sequence encodes CSARDLGSGYTF.

This clonotype was counted many times. The chain couples TRBV12-3 or TRBV12-4 to TRBJ2-1; 8 bases match TRBD1. V lost 8 bases to trimming and J lost 8 bases; unmatched junction nucleotides: 11. The CDR3 has 14 amino acids. The DNA of the CDR3 is TGTGCCAGCTGCTTGGGACAGGCGTATGATGAGCAGTTCTTC. This codes for CASCLGQAYDEQFF.

The chain joins TRBV5-4 to TRBJ1-6, with D perhaps matching TRBD1 (5 bases). Germline-derived CDR1 and CDR2 are SGHNT and YYREEE (reference sequence). This CDR3 is 14 amino acids long. Trimming shortened V by 3 bases and J by 10 bases, and 14 bases separated the two germline ends. Written as DNA, the CDR3 is TGTGCCAGCAGCTCGGATCAGGGAAACTCACCCCTCCACTTT. This codes for CASSSDQGNSPLHF.

This clonotype was counted ten times or more. This chain uses TRBV29-1 with TRBJ1-5; no reliable D call. With 4 bases removed from V and 7 bases from J, the gap between germline ends came to 17 bases. The CDR3 is 14 residues long. Germline V lookup: CDR1 SQVTM, CDR2 ANQGSEA. The CDR3 nucleotides are TGCAGCGTTGCAACGACCGGTGAGGGACAGCCCCAGCATTTT. Residues: CSVATTGEGQPQHF.